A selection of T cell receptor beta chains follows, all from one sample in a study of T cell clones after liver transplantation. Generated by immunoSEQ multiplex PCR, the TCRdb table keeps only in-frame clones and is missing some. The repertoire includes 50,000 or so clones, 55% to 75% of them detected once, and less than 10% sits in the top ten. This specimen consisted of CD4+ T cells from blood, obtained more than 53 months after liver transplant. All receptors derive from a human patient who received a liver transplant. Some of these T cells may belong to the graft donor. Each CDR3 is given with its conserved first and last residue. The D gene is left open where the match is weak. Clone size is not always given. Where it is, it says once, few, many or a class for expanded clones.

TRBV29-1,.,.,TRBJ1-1,TGCAGCGTTGAAGGCAGCTTGAACACTGAAGCTTTCTTT,CSVEGSLNTEAFF
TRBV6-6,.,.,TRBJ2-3,TGTGCCAGCAGTGACTGGGGGGGCAGCACAGATACGCAGTATTTT,CASSDWGGSTDTQYF
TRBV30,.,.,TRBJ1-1,TGTGCCTGTTTATACCTGACACAACGGGCTGAAGCTTTCTTT,CACLYLTQRAEAFF
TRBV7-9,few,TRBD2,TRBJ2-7,TGTGCCAGCAGCGCTAGCGGGGGAGAGTCCTACGAGCAGTACTTC,CASSASGGESYEQYF
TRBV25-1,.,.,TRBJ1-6,TGTGCCAGCAGTGGACAGTCTTCCGGTTCACCCCTCCACTTT,CASSGQSSGSPLHF
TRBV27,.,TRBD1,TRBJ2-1,TGTGCCAGCAGTCCTCCATATAGCCCCACAGGGGAGATATATGAGCAGTTCTTC,CASSPPYSPTGEIYEQFF
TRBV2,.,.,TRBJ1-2,TGTGCCAGCAGATCGCGTTCGGAGCCCTCCCGTGGCTACACCTTC,CASRSRSEPSRGYTF
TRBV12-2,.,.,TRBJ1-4,TGTGCAAGTCGCTCTCCGGGACAGGGCTTGGGGGAAAAACTGTTTTTT,CASRSPGQGLGEKLFF
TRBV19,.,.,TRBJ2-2,TGTGCCAGTAGTATAGGGGCCTGGAACACCGGGGAGCTGTTTTTT,CASSIGAWNTGELFF
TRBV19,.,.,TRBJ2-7,TGTGCCAGTAGTATACAACAGGGTCCCTACGAGCAGTACTTC,CASSIQQGPYEQYF
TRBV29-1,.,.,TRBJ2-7,TGCAGCGTTGTGGAGGGGGCATCTCCGCGGGAGCAGTACTTC,CSVVEGASPREQYF
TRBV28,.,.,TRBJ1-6,TGTGCCAGCAGAGGGGCGTTCGGGGAATCATCACCCCTCCACTTT,CASRGAFGESSPLHF
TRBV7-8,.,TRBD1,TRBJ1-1,TGTGCCAGCAGCTTAGGGGACAGGGGCCACACTGAAGCTTTCTTT,CASSLGDRGHTEAFF
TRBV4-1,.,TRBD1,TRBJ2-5,TGCGCCAGCAGCCCTGGGACAGGGGCCGGGCCTCTTCAAGAGACCCAGTACTTC,CASSPGTGAGPLQETQYF
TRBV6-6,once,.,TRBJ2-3,TGTGCCAGCAGCGTCACAGATACGCAGTATTTT,CASSVTDTQYF
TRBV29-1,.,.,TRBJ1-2,TGCAGCGTTATGGGGAACTATGGCTACACCTTC,CSVMGNYGYTF
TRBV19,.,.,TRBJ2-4,TGTGCCAGTAGTCTTTCCGGGACCGCTAGTAAAAACATTCAGTACTTC,CASSLSGTASKNIQYF
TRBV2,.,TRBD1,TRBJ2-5,TGTGCCAGCAGTGGGGACAGGTCACAAGAGACCCAGTACTTC,CASSGDRSQETQYF
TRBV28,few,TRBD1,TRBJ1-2,TGTGCCAGCGGACAGGGGGATGGCTATGGCTACACCTTC,CASGQGDGYGYTF
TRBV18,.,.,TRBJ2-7,TGTGCCAGCTCACCCACCGCAACCTACGAGCAGTACTTC,CASSPTATYEQYF
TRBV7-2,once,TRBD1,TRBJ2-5,TGTGCCAGCAGCTTGGACAGGGGCCAAGAGACCCAGTACTTC,CASSLDRGQETQYF
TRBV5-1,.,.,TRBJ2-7,TGCGCCAGCAGCCCTTCCGGGGTGGCACCGTACGAGCAGTACTTC,CASSPSGVAPYEQYF
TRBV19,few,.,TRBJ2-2,TGTGCCAGTAGTATAGATGGGGGACCCAACACCGGGGAGCTGTTTTTT,CASSIDGGPNTGELFF
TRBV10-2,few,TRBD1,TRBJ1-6,TGCGCCAGCAGGGACAGGGCATATAATTCACCCCTCCACTTT,CASRDRAYNSPLHF
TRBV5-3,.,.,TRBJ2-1,TGTGCCAGAAGCTTGGGTCTAAATGAGCAGTTCTTC,CARSLGLNEQFF
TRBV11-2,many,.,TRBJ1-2,TGTGCCAGCAGCCAAGAACCGGGACAAGTTACCTATGGCTACACCTTC,CASSQEPGQVTYGYTF
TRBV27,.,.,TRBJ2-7,TGTGCCAGCAGAACGTCGTCAAGGAGCGAGCAGTACTTC,CASRTSSRSEQYF
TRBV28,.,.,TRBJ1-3,TGTGCCAGCAACCCCGCCGGGCCTACGACCTTCTCTGGAAACACCATATATTTT,CASNPAGPTTFSGNTIYF
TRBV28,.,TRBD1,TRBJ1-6,TGTGCCAGTCAGACAGGGCGAAATTCACCCCTCCACTTT,CASQTGRNSPLHF
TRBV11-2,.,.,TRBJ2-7,TGTGCCAGCAGCTTAGCCTTGGGCCGCCGCGCCTACGAGCAGTACTTC,CASSLALGRRAYEQYF
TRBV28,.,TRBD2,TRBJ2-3,TGTGCCAGCAGATCAGCTAGCGGGCGTACAGATACGCAGTATTTT,CASRSASGRTDTQYF
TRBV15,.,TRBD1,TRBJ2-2,TGTGCCACCAGCAGAGAGACAGGGCAGGAGAACACCGGGGAGCTGTTTTTT,CATSRETGQENTGELFF
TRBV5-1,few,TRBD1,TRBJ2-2,TGCGCCAGCAGCTTTGCCGGGACAGACACCGGGGAGCTGTTTTTT,CASSFAGTDTGELFF
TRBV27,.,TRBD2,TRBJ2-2,TGTGCCAGCAGTTCGTTAGCGGGGTTAGACGGGGAGCTGTTTTTT,CASSSLAGLDGELFF
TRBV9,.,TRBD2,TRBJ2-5,TGTGCCAGCAGCGTAGTGGGACTAGCAGAGACCCAGTACTTC,CASSVVGLAETQYF
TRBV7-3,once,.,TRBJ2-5,TGTGCCAGCAGCTCCCGACCAGGGCCACAAGAGACCCAGTACTTC,CASSSRPGPQETQYF
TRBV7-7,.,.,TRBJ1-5,TGTGCCAGCAGCTCCTACTTCGATAGCCCCAACAATAGCAATCAGCCCCAGCATTTT,CASSSYFDSPNNSNQPQHF
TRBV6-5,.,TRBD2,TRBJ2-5,TGTGCCAGCAGTCGAAAACGGGGGGGGCAAGAGACCCAGTACTTC,CASSRKRGGQETQYF
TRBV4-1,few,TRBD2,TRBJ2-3,TGCGCCAGCAGCCTCACTAGCGGAGCAGATACGCAGTATTTT,CASSLTSGADTQYF
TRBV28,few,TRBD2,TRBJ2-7,TGTGCCAGCAATCTAAGCCCGGCTAGCGGGGGGTCCACCTCCTACGAGCAGTACTTC,CASNLSPASGGSTSYEQYF
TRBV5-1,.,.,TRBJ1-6,TGCGCCAGCAGCTTGTTACAGGGCAGGGGATCACCCCTCCACTTT,CASSLLQGRGSPLHF
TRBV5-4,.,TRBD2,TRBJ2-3,TGTGCCAGCAGCGCACTAGCGGGGGGCCGCACAGATACGCAGTATTTT,CASSALAGGRTDTQYF
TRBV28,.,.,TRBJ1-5,TGTGCCAGCAGCTCCTCTTCAGGATTGGGCAGTACGGATCAGCCCCAGCATTTT,CASSSSSGLGSTDQPQHF
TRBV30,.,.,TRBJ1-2,TGTGCCTGGACGGTCCGGAGAGCTACTAACTATGGCTACACCTTC,CAWTVRRATNYGYTF
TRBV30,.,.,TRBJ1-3,TGTGCCTGGAATCTTGTTCAAGGGAGAAACACCATATATTTT,CAWNLVQGRNTIYF
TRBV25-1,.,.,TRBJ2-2,TGTGCCAGCAGTGAAAGGACCGGCGGGGAGCTGTTTTTT,CASSERTGGELFF
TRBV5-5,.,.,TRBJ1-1,TGTGCCAGCAGCTTGTTGCAGGACACTGAAGCTTTCTTT,CASSLLQDTEAFF
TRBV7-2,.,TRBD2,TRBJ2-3,TGTGCCAGCAGCTTCTCGGGGGGGGCAGCGACAGATACGCAGTATTTT,CASSFSGGAATDTQYF
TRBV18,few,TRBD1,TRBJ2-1,TGTGCCAGCCTGCCGAGTGGACAGGGATACAATGAGCAGTTCTTC,CASLPSGQGYNEQFF
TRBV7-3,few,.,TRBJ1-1,TGTGCCAGCACCCGCCCGTTGAACACTGAAGCTTTCTTT,CASTRPLNTEAFF
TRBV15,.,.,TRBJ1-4,TGTGCCACCAGCAGAGGGACAGACACTAATGAAAAACTGTTTTTT,CATSRGTDTNEKLFF
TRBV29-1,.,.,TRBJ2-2,TGCAGCGTTTTTTTGCCGAACACCGGGGAGCTGTTTTTT,CSVFLPNTGELFF
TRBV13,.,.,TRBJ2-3,TGTGCCAGCAGCTTAGAAATACTCGGGACTAGCACAGATACGCAGTATTTT,CASSLEILGTSTDTQYF
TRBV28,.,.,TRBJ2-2,TGTGCCAGCAGTTCCCAAACCAGGGGGGGGACCGGGGAGCTGTTTTTT,CASSSQTRGGTGELFF
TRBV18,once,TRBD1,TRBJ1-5,TGTGCCAGCTCACCACGCCCCAGGGGGTATAGCAATCAGCCCCAGCATTTT,CASSPRPRGYSNQPQHF